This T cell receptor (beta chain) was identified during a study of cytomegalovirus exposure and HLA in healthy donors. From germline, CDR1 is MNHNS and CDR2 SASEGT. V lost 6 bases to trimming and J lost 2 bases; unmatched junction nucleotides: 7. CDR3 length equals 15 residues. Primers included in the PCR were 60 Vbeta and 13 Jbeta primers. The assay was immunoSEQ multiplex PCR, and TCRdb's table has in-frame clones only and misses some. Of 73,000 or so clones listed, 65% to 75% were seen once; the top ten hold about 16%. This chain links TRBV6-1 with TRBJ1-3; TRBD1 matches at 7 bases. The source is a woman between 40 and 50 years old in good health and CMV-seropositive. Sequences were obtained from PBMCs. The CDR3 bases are TGTGCCAGCAGCCTTAGTGGGACAGCTGGAAACACCATATATTTT. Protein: CASSLSGTAGNTIYF.